One sample yielded the 23 T cell receptor beta chains listed below, sequenced in a study of T cell responses to AZD1222 COVID-19 vaccine. Profiling relied on immunoSEQ multiplex PCR, and the TCRdb table lists in-frame clones only, not all of them. This sample yields about 150,000 clones, of which about 94% are seen a single time; 5.1% belongs to the top ten. The material was peripheral blood, obtained on day 0 of AZD1222 vaccination. Every receptor here comes from an adult in good health.

The CDR3 spells CASSEGRGGFTDTQYF. In nucleotides, the CDR3 is TGTGCCAGCAGTGAAGGCAGGGGCGGATTCACAGATACGCAGTATTTT. The chain is built from TRBV25-1 and TRBJ2-3; a possible D gene is TRBD1 (6 bases). V was shortened by 2 bases and J by 2 bases, with 14 bases between the two germline ends. CDR1 is MGHDK and CDR2 is SYGVNS in the germline V gene. The length of the CDR3 is 16 residues.

This chain connects TRBV5-1 to TRBJ2-5, with D maybe TRBD1 (5 bases). Looked up from germline, CDR1 is SGHRS and CDR2 is YFSETQ. The V end lost 0 bases, the J end lost 0 bases, and 9 bases lay between the germline ends. CDR3 size: 15 residues. The CDR3: CASSLADTNQETQYF. The DNA for the CDR3 is TGCGCCAGCAGCTTGGCGGACACCAACCAAGAGACCCAGTACTTC.

This clone was found once. This chain joins TRBV28 and TRBJ1-2; D perhaps matches TRBD1 (6 bases). Germline CDR1 reads MDHEN; CDR2 reads SYDVKM. Trimming took 7 bases from V and 8 from J, leaving 17 bases between them. The CDR3 spans 13 residues. CDR3 loop: CASTSDRQGGYTF. The CDR3 DNA reads as TGTGCCAGCACTTCAGACAGGCAGGGCGGCTACACCTTC.

DNA for the CDR3: TGTGCCAGTAGTCCCAGGGAGGCCTACGAGCAGTACTTC. Amino acid sequence: CASSPREAYEQYF. J is TRBJ2-7 and V is TRBV19, with D possibly TRBD2 on 6 matching bases. The CDR3 sequence is 13 residues long. The V end was cut by 5 bases, the J end by 2 bases, with 10 bases between. The germline V gene encodes CDR1 LNHDA and CDR2 SQIVND (reference sequence).

This chain connects TRBV7-2 to TRBJ1-2; D uncertain. V was shortened by 1 base and J by 4 bases, with 13 bases between the two germline ends. The CDR3 is made up of 15 amino acids. Germline CDR1 SGHTA, CDR2 FQGNSA. The CDR3: CASSLGRGSGYGYTF. CDR3 DNA sequence: TGTGCCAGCAGCTTAGGACGAGGCTCAGGCTATGGCTACACCTTC.

This sequence joins TRBV2 and TRBJ2-7, with 10 bases lining up with TRBD1. This CDR3 has 14 amino acids. The germline CDR1 and CDR2 sequences are SNHLY and FYNNEI. V gave up 5 bases and J gave up 3 bases; unmatched junction bases: 4. The CDR3 nucleotides read TGTGCCAGCAGTCCGGGACAGGGGTTCTACGAGCAGTACTTC. Translated: CASSPGQGFYEQYF.

The rearrangement uses TRBV6-5 and TRBJ1-2; a possible D gene is TRBD1 (5 bases). V was clipped by 2 bases and J by 6 bases, with 13 bases between them. Germline CDR1 reads MNHEY; CDR2 reads SVGAGI. CDR3 length equals 14 residues. In nucleotides, the CDR3 is TGTGCCAGCAGTTACCGGGGAGGGGTGCATGGCTACACCTTC. Translating it yields CASSYRGGVHGYTF.

The chain has TRBV5-1 and TRBJ1-1; 9 bases are shared with TRBD1. V lost 2 bases to trimming and J lost 5 bases; unmatched junction nucleotides: 4. The CDR3 spans 14 residues. CDR1 SGHRS and CDR2 YFSETQ come from the germline V gene. The CDR3: CASSLGQGRTEAFF. DNA of the CDR3: TGCGCCAGCAGCTTAGGACAGGGGAGGACTGAAGCTTTCTTT.

The chain is built from TRBV7-6 and TRBJ2-1; 10 bases agree with TRBD1. The CDR3 has 15 residues. V was clipped by 3 bases and J by 8 bases; unmatched bases: 7. In germline, CDR1 is SGHVS, CDR2 FNYEAQ. The CDR3, as DNA: TGTGCCAGCAGCTTTACGGGACAGGGGAGGGATGAGCAGTTCTTC. Its protein is CASSFTGQGRDEQFF.

The chain is built from TRBV10-3 and TRBJ2-7, with D uncertain. This CDR3 has 12 residues. Trimming took 4 bases from V and 6 from J, leaving 10 bases between them. Germline values: CDR1 ENHRY, CDR2 SYGVKD. The CDR3: CAISAGGSEQYF. CDR3 sequence (DNA): TGTGCCATCAGTGCGGGCGGATCCGAGCAGTACTTC.

The genes are TRBV10-3 and TRBJ2-1; 7 bases line up with TRBD2. V was pared by 4 bases and J by 5 bases, with 5 bases of the junction left unmatched. The V gene's germline CDR1 is ENHRY and CDR2 SYGVKD. CDR3 length: 14 residues. CDR3 coding DNA: TGTGCCATCAGTGCGCGGGAGAGGGACAATGAGCAGTTCTTC. Translating it yields CAISARERDNEQFF.

This chain uses TRBV27 with TRBJ1-2; 7 positions match TRBD1. Germline V lookup: CDR1 MNHEY, CDR2 SMNVEV (reference sequence). There are 14 residues in the CDR3. V shed 5 bases and J 6 bases; nucleotides not matched to a gene: 9. The DNA for the CDR3 is TGTGCCAGCAGTACACAGGGGCATTTCAATGGCTACACCTTC. Its translation is CASSTQGHFNGYTF.

The chain is built from TRBV28 and TRBJ2-1, with D unclear. CDR1 and CDR2 from the germline V gene are MDHEN and SYDVKM. V gave up 2 bases and J gave up 13 bases, with 9 bases separating them. CDR3 length equals 11 residues. This CDR3 is CASSLGAIQFF. The CDR3 nucleotides read TGTGCCAGCAGTTTAGGCGCAATTCAGTTCTTC.

V and J are TRBV5-4 and TRBJ2-7, with 7 bases lining up with TRBD2. Germline V CDR1 and CDR2: SGHNT, YYREEE (reference sequence). The CDR3 is 14 residues long. Trimming at V came to 3 bases and at J to 2 bases, leaving 5 bases not matched to a gene. The CDR3 loop is CASSSSGATYEQYF. CDR3 DNA sequence: TGTGCCAGCAGCTCAAGCGGGGCCACCTACGAGCAGTACTTC. The full variable domain, completed using reference TRBV5-4 and TRBJ2-7, is ETGVTQSPTHLIKTRGQQVTLRCSSQSGHNTVSWYQQALGQGPQFIFQYYREEENGRGNFPPRFSGLQFPNYSSELNVNALELDDSALYLCASSSSGATYEQYFGPGTRLTVT.

The V gene is TRBV7-8, the J gene TRBJ2-7, with 13 bases lining up with TRBD2. Germline values: CDR1 SGHVS, CDR2 FQNEAQ. The CDR3 has 18 residues. Germline trimming cut 6 bases from V and 3 bases from J; bases unmatched to any gene: 14. For the CDR3, the DNA is TGTGCCAGCAGGGACCCTTTCACCGGGACTAGCGGGAACTACGAGCAGTACTTC. Translating gives CASRDPFTGTSGNYEQYF.

This clone was observed once. V is TRBV6-5 and J is TRBJ1-1; 7 bases fit TRBD1. In germline, CDR1 is MNHEY, CDR2 SVGAGI. V gave up 5 bases and J gave up 5 bases; unmatched junction bases: 8. The CDR3 contains 14 residues. CDR3 bases: TGTGCCAGCAGTCCCCTCGACAGGGCTACTGAAGCTTTCTTT. As protein: CASSPLDRATEAFF.

The V call is TRBV6-5, the J call TRBJ1-1, with D possibly being TRBD1 (5 bases). Germline loops: CDR1 MNHEY, CDR2 SVGAGI. Trimming stripped 2 bases from V and 2 bases from J, with 12 bases between. There are 15 residues in the CDR3. The chain's CDR3 is CASSYLGGGNTEAFF. CDR3 bases: TGTGCCAGCAGTTACCTGGGGGGGGGAAACACTGAAGCTTTCTTT.

The J gene is TRBJ2-5, the V gene TRBV5-1; a possible D gene is TRBD2 (5 bases). Germline V gene sequence: CDR1 SGHRS, CDR2 YFSETQ. Deletions cut 5 bases from V and 1 base from J, with 12 bases between. CDR3 length: 14 residues. In DNA form, the CDR3 reads TGCGCCAGCAGGCGGGCGGAGGCCCAAGAGACCCAGTACTTC. Encoded protein: CASRRAEAQETQYF. The whole variable domain, remainder taken from reference TRBV5-1 and TRBJ2-5, is KAGVTQTPRYLIKTRGQQVTLSCSPISGHRSVSWYQQTPGQGLQFLFEYFSETQRNKGNFPGRFSGRQFSNSRSEMNVSTLELGDSALYLCASRRAEAQETQYFGPGTRLLVL.

This clone came up once. This chain uses TRBV5-1 with TRBJ2-2, with 8 bases that match TRBD2. Unmatched junction bases numbered 2, after V lost 0 bases and J lost 4 bases. The CDR3 extends over 15 amino acids. Germline V gene lookup returns CDR1 SGHRS and CDR2 YFSETQ. This chain's CDR3 is CASSLASGSTGELFF. The DNA for the CDR3 is TGCGCCAGCAGCTTGGCCAGCGGGAGCACCGGGGAGCTGTTTTTT. The full variable domain, rest sourced from reference TRBV5-1 and TRBJ2-2, is KAGVTQTPRYLIKTRGQQVTLSCSPISGHRSVSWYQQTPGQGLQFLFEYFSETQRNKGNFPGRFSGRQFSNSRSEMNVSTLELGDSALYLCASSLASGSTGELFFGEGSRLTVL.

The rearrangement joins TRBV19 to TRBJ2-3, with D uncertain. Trimming pared 3 bases from V and 3 bases from J, leaving 10 bases between. This CDR3 spans 14 amino acids. Germline V lookup: CDR1 LNHDA, CDR2 SQIVND (reference sequence). The CDR3 here is CASSISSRTDTQYF. CDR3 DNA sequence: TGTGCCAGTAGTATCTCAAGCCGAACAGATACGCAGTATTTT.

The gene calls are TRBV25-1 and TRBJ1-1; D is uncertain. Germline-derived CDR1 and CDR2 are MGHDK and SYGVNS. V shed 5 bases and J shed 0 bases, with 7 bases lying between them. CDR3 size: 13 residues. The CDR3 reads CASSPGMNTEAFF. CDR3 bases: TGTGCCAGCAGTCCTGGCATGAACACTGAAGCTTTCTTT.

J is TRBJ2-2 and V is TRBV5-1; no definite D call. V was trimmed by 4 bases and J by 2 bases, leaving 12 bases between them. The CDR3 loop spans 15 amino acids. The V gene's germline CDR1 is SGHRS and CDR2 YFSETQ. This CDR3 reads CASSLNDPNTGELFF. The CDR3 region has the DNA TGCGCCAGCAGCCTTAACGACCCAAACACCGGGGAGCTGTTTTTT.

The chain combines TRBV7-9 with TRBJ1-2; D is ambiguous. Germline CDR1 and CDR2: SEHNR and FQNEAQ (reference sequence). Trimming removed 4 bases at V and 3 bases at J, with 12 bases between. The CDR3 has 14 amino acids. The CDR3, as DNA: TGTGCCAGCAGCTCCCCGGGGAAGGACTATGGCTACACCTTC. It yields the protein CASSSPGKDYGYTF.